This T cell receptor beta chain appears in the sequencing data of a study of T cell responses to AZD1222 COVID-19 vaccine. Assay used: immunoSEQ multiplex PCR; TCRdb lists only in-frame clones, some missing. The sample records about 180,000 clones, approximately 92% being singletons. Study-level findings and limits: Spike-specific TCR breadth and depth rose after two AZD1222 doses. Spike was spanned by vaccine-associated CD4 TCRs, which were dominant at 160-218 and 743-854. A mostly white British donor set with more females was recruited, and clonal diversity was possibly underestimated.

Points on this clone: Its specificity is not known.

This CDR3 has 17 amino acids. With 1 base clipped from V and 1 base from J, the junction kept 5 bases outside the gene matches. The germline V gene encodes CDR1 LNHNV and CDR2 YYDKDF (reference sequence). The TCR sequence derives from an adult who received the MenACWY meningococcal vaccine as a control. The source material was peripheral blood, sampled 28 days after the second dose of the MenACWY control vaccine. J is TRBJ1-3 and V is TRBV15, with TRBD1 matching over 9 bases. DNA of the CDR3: TGTGCCACCAGCAGAGGCCCCGGGACAGGGTCTGGAAACACCATATATTTT. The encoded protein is CATSRGPGTGSGNTIYF.